This TCR beta chain was profiled in a study of T cell changes during pregnancy in multiple sclerosis. The repertoire was sequenced with immunoSEQ multiplex PCR; TCRdb's copy has only in-frame clones and lacks some. This table holds roughly 70,000 clones, around 94% found once. This clone was counted once. Sequences were derived from peripheral blood, sampled before pregnancy. The origin of this receptor is a female donor with multiple sclerosis, enrolled in a pregnancy study.

CDR3 nucleotide sequence: TGTGCCAGCAGCATGCGACAGGATATAGAGACCCAGTACTTC. It encodes CASSMRQDIETQYF. The chain employs TRBV11-2 and TRBJ2-5; D might be TRBD1 (6 bases). The CDR3 sequence is 14 residues long. V was trimmed by 5 bases and J by 4 bases, leaving 14 bases between them. CDR1 SGHAT and CDR2 FQNNGV come from the germline V gene.